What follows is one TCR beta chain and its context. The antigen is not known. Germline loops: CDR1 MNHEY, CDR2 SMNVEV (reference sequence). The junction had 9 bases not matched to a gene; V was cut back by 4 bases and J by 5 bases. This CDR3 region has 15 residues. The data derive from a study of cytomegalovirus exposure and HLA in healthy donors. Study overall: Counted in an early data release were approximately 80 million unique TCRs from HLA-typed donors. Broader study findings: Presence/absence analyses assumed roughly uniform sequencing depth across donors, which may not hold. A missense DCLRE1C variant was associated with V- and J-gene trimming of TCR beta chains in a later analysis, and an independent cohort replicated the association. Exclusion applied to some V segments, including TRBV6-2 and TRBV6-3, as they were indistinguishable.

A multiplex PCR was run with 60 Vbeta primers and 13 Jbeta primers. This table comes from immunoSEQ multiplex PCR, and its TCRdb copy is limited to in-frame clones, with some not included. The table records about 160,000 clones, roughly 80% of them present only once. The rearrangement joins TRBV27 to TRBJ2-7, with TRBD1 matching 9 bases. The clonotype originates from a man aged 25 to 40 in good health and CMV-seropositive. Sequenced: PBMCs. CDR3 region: CASSYLQGARDEQYF. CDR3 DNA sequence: TGTGCCAGCAGTTATCTACAGGGGGCTCGGGACGAGCAGTACTTC.